These 25 T cell receptor beta chains originate from one sample sequenced in a study of cytomegalovirus exposure and HLA in healthy donors. Vbeta (60) and Jbeta (13) primers were used in the PCR. Method: immunoSEQ multiplex PCR; TCRdb's copy keeps in-frame clones and lacks some. The data hold under 150,000 clones, with over 60% observed a single time. Sequenced sample: PBMCs. These receptors all stem from a woman aged 25 to 39 in good health and CMV-seropositive.

This chain connects TRBV21-1 to TRBJ2-2; the table's D call TRBD1 went unverified against the DNA. TRBV21-1 is deemed a pseudogene. The CDR3 covers 14 residues. The CDR3 DNA sequence: TGTGCCAGCAGCAAAGCCCCAAACACCGGGGAGCTGTTTTTT. Its protein product is CASSKAPNTGELFF.

The chain uses TRBV10-3 and TRBJ1-6, with unresolved D. This CDR3 spans 17 amino acids. The V gene's germline CDR1 is ENHRY and CDR2 SYGVKD. Trimming shortened V by 3 bases and J by 10 bases, and 22 bases separated the two germline ends. The CDR3 here is CAISDRLAGELRSPLHF. The DNA of the CDR3 is TGTGCCATCAGTGACAGACTCGCCGGGGAGTTAAGGTCACCCCTCCACTTT.

In this sample, this clone turned up a few times. The rearrangement uses TRBV7-2 and TRBJ1-1; possibly TRBD1 for D (6 bases). Germline values: CDR1 SGHTA, CDR2 FQGNSA. The CDR3 has 15 residues. With 1 base removed from V and 5 bases from J, the gap between germline ends came to 14 bases. The CDR3 bases are TGTGCCAGCAGCTTAGTAGGGTGGGACAAGACTGAAGCTTTCTTT. The encoded protein is CASSLVGWDKTEAFF.

This chain uses TRBV5-1 with TRBJ2-7; TRBD1 agrees at 12 bases. Germline V CDR1 and CDR2: SGHRS, YFSETQ. The J segment lost 3 bases and the V segment lost 3 bases, leaving 4 bases of the junction unmatched. The CDR3 spans 15 residues. CDR3 protein: CASSWGTGGVYEQYF. The CDR3, as DNA: TGCGCCAGCAGCTGGGGGACAGGGGGCGTCTACGAGCAGTACTTC.

This clone appeared a few times. The V and J genes are TRBV5-4 and TRBJ1-6; 7 bases agree with TRBD1. The CDR3 totals 14 residues. Germline-derived CDR1 and CDR2 are SGHNT and YYREEE (reference sequence). Germline trimming cut 4 bases from V and 7 bases from J; bases unmatched to any gene: 5. Written as DNA, the CDR3 is TGTGCCAGCAGCCCCGGGACAGTAAATTCACCCCTCCACTTT. It is translated as CASSPGTVNSPLHF.

The chain is built from TRBV6-5 and TRBJ2-5; D may be TRBD1 (5 bases). The germline V and J ends were trimmed by 0 bases and 4 bases, with 12 bases remaining between them. This CDR3 is 15 amino acids long. Germline CDR1 and CDR2: MNHEY and SVGAGI. CDR3 loop: CASSYSGRVRETQYF. CDR3 sequence (DNA): TGTGCCAGCAGTTACTCGGGCAGGGTCAGAGAGACCCAGTACTTC.

The chain recombines TRBV5-4 with TRBJ2-2; D remains unclear. In germline, CDR1 is SGHNT, CDR2 YYREEE (reference sequence). The V end lost 0 bases, the J end lost 7 bases, and 10 bases lay between the germline ends. CDR3 size: 14 residues. The CDR3 reads CASSLGSPGGELFF. Here the CDR3 DNA reads TGTGCCAGCAGCTTGGGCAGTCCGGGCGGGGAGCTGTTTTTT.

The J gene is TRBJ2-6, the V gene TRBV27; TRBD2 is a possible D gene (6 bases). CDR3 size: 16 residues. Trimming took 2 bases from V and 4 from J, leaving 12 bases between them. Germline CDR1 reads MNHEY; CDR2 reads SMNVEV (reference sequence). The CDR3 DNA follows: TGTGCCAGCAGTTTAGGCGGCGGGATCGGGGCCAACGTCCTGACTTTC. Translating gives CASSLGGGIGANVLTF. Variable domain in full (rest from reference TRBV27 and TRBJ2-6): EAQVTQNPRYLITVTGKKLTVTCSQNMNHEYMSWYRQDPGLGLRQIYYSMNVEVTDKGDVPEGYKVSRKEKRNFPLILESPSPNQTSLYFCASSLGGGIGANVLTFGAGSRLTVL.

As concerns this clone: The junction and the germline gene differ at one end; a read error may be behind it. At the DNA level, this CDR3 is encoded by other sequences in the same sample as well. This chain links TRBV15 with TRBJ2-2; 8 bases are a match to TRBD2. The CDR3 totals 16 residues. Germline V gene lookup returns CDR1 LNHNV and CDR2 YYDKDF (reference sequence). CDR3 amino acids: CATSRAGRGAGGELFF. CDR3 sequence (DNA): TGTGCCACTAGCAGAGCGGGGCGGGGGGCTGGCGGGGAGCTGTTTTTT.

This clone showed up just a few times. This chain connects TRBV5-1 to TRBJ2-3; 7 bases are shared with TRBD2. This CDR3 region has 17 residues. J lost 1 base, V lost 0 bases, and 8 bases had no gene match. CDR1 is SGHRS, CDR2 YFSETQ, per germline. The CDR3 nucleotides are TGCGCCAGCAGCTTGGGACTAGCTCCACGGGGCACAGATACGCAGTATTTT. It encodes CASSLGLAPRGTDTQYF.

V and J are TRBV19 and TRBJ2-5; 7 bases are a match to TRBD1. CDR3 length: 15 amino acids. Losses at the gene ends were 1 base for V and 5 bases for J; bases not matched to a gene: 7. CDR1 is LNHDA and CDR2 is SQIVND in the germline V gene (reference sequence). The CDR3 spells CASSIGKGAWETQYF. The CDR3 coding sequence is TGTGCCAGTAGTATAGGGAAGGGGGCATGGGAGACCCAGTACTTC. Drawing the rest from reference TRBV19 and TRBJ2-5, the complete variable domain is DGGITQSPKYLFRKEGQNVTLSCEQNLNHDAMYWYRQDPGQGLRLIYYSQIVNDFQKGDIAEGYSVSREKKESFPLTVTSAQKNPTAFYLCASSIGKGAWETQYFGPGTRLLVL.

The chain joins TRBV4-1 to TRBJ2-5; 7 bases are a match to TRBD1. Matching the DNA end better, TRBJ2-7 makes the J call doubtful. The CDR3 has 21 amino acids. Germline loops: CDR1 MGHRA, CDR2 YSYEKL. The CDR3 protein is CASSPRGIGTGKGTATYEQYF. CDR3 coding DNA: TGCGCCAGCAGCCCCCGAGGTATTGGAACCGGTAAAGGGACAGCGACCTACGAGCAGTACTTC.

This chain joins TRBV5-6 and TRBJ2-3; the match to TRBD1 covers 7 bases. Germline-derived CDR1 and CDR2 are SGHDT and YYEEEE. This CDR3 is built from 17 residues. J lost 1 base, V lost 4 bases, and 12 bases had no gene match. The CDR3 DNA reads as TGTGCCAGCAGCCCATGGACAGGACAGTGGGGCACAGATACGCAGTATTTT. It specifies CASSPWTGQWGTDTQYF.

In this sample, this clone turned up a few times. The chain links TRBV10-3 to TRBJ2-7, with D possibly TRBD2 on 5 matching bases. CDR1 is ENHRY and CDR2 is SYGVKD in the germline V gene. The CDR3 sequence is 13 residues long. V lost 0 bases to trimming and J lost 6 bases, with 9 bases between them. The CDR3 spells CAISESPGVEQYF. The CDR3 nucleotides are TGTGCCATCAGTGAGTCGCCCGGGGTCGAGCAGTACTTC.

This chain joins TRBV6-1 and TRBJ2-5, with D uncertain. TRBJ2-7 matches the DNA end more closely, so the J call is doubtful. The CDR3 has 13 amino acids. Germline loops: CDR1 MNHNS, CDR2 SASEGT. CDR3 residues: CASQAHPSYEQYF. For the CDR3, the DNA is TGTGCCAGCCAGGCCCATCCCTCCTACGAGCAGTACTTC.

This sequence joins TRBV4-3 and TRBJ2-7, with TRBD2 matching 7 bases. CDR1 LGHNA and CDR2 YSLEER come from the germline V gene. V was pared by 1 base and J by 1 base, with 4 bases of the junction left unmatched. The CDR3 has 15 residues. The CDR3 DNA reads as TGCGCCAGCAGCCAAGGGAGGCGGGGGTCCTACGAGCAGTACTTC. The encoded protein is CASSQGRRGSYEQYF.

This chain connects TRBV6-6 to TRBJ1-6; 8 nucleotides line up with TRBD1. Germline assignment: CDR1 MNHNY and CDR2 SVGAGI (reference sequence). The CDR3 runs 15 residues. J was trimmed by 3 bases and V by 6 bases; bases with no gene match: 4. The DNA of the CDR3 is TGTGCCAGCAGCACAACAGGGGGCTATAATTCACCCCTCCACTTT. This translates into CASSTTGGYNSPLHF.

The J gene is TRBJ1-5, the V gene TRBV2; D may be TRBD1 (5 bases). Germline V CDR1 and CDR2: SNHLY, FYNNEI. V dropped 7 bases and J dropped 0 bases, with 10 bases sitting between them. The CDR3 consists of 14 residues. The CDR3 nucleotides read TGTGCCAGCAACCAGGGCTCTAGCAATCAGCCCCAGCATTTT. Its protein is CASNQGSSNQPQHF.

This rearrangement joins TRBV11-2 to TRBJ1-2; 8 positions match TRBD1. The CDR3 contains 15 residues. Germline CDR1 is SGHAT and CDR2 is FQNNGV. V lost 0 bases to trimming and J lost 4 bases; unmatched junction nucleotides: 4. CDR3 nucleotide sequence: TGTGCCAGCAGCTTAGATCCAGGGGGCCTCTATGGCTACACCTTC. Translating it yields CASSLDPGGLYGYTF. The entire variable domain, with the rest obtained from reference TRBV11-2 and TRBJ1-2, is as follows: EAGVAQSPRYKIIEKRQSVAFWCNPISGHATLYWYQQILGQGPKLLIQFQNNGVVDDSQLPKDRFSAERLKGVDSTLKIQPAKLEDSAVYLCASSLDPGGLYGYTFGSGTRLTVV.

The rearrangement links TRBV7-2 to TRBJ2-2; perhaps TRBD2 as D (5 bases). The length of the CDR3 is 14 residues. Germline CDR1 SGHTA, CDR2 FQGNSA. V lost 5 bases, J lost 1 base, and 8 bases lay in between. This CDR3 is CASSPGLNTGELFF. The CDR3 DNA reads as TGTGCCAGCAGCCCCGGACTGAACACCGGGGAGCTGTTTTTT.

The V gene is TRBV7-9, the J gene TRBJ2-5; no clear D gene. The germline V and J ends were trimmed by 8 bases and 5 bases, with 9 bases remaining between them. Germline V lookup: CDR1 SEHNR, CDR2 FQNEAQ (reference sequence). The CDR3 consists of 11 residues. In DNA form, the CDR3 reads TGTGCCAGCGAGGTTGGGGAGACCCAGTACTTC. As protein: CASEVGETQYF. Complete variable domain (other parts from reference TRBV7-9 and TRBJ2-5): DTGVSQNPRHKITKRGQNVTFRCDPISEHNRLYWYRQTLGQGPEFLTYFQNEAQLEKSRLLSDRFSAERPKGSFSTLEIQRTEQGDSAMYLCASEVGETQYFGPGTRLLVL.

The V call is TRBV5-1, the J call TRBJ2-7, with TRBD2 matching over 12 bases. The CDR3 loop spans 15 amino acids. Germline lookup yields CDR1 SGHRS and CDR2 YFSETQ. V shed 3 bases, J shed 3 bases, and the junction held 4 bases outside the gene matches. The CDR3 sequence: CASSSLAGGHYEQYF. For the CDR3, the DNA is TGCGCCAGCAGCTCCCTAGCGGGGGGGCACTACGAGCAGTACTTC.

The sample holds one count of this clone. V is TRBV2 and J is TRBJ2-1; D not certain. The CDR3 sequence is 14 residues long. Trimming cost V 3 bases and J 0 bases, with 6 bases left between them. Germline values: CDR1 SNHLY, CDR2 FYNNEI. As DNA, the CDR3 is TGTGCCAGCAGTGACCGGAGCTCCTACAATGAGCAGTTCTTC. The encoded protein is CASSDRSSYNEQFF.

The chain joins TRBV5-6 to TRBJ1-5; the D gene is possibly TRBD1 (5 bases). This CDR3 spans 12 amino acids. Germline V gene lookup returns CDR1 SGHDT and CDR2 YYEEEE. Trimming removed 4 bases at V and 6 bases at J, with 8 bases between. CDR3 nucleotides: TGTGCCAGCAGCAGGGGTTTTCAGCCCCAGCATTTT. The encoded protein is CASSRGFQPQHF.

The rearrangement joins TRBV7-9 to TRBJ2-7, with D uncertain. The V gene lost 3 bases and the J gene lost 1 base, with 7 bases spanning the gap. CDR1 and CDR2 from the germline V gene are SEHNR and FQNEAQ (reference sequence). This CDR3 is 13 amino acids long. CDR3 sequence reads: CASSLAGSYEQYF. The CDR3 DNA reads as TGTGCCAGCAGCTTGGCAGGTTCCTACGAGCAGTACTTC. The full variable domain, rest sourced from reference TRBV7-9 and TRBJ2-7, is DTGVSQNPRHKITKRGQNVTFRCDPISEHNRLYWYRQTLGQGPEFLTYFQNEAQLEKSRLLSDRFSAERPKGSFSTLEIQRTEQGDSAMYLCASSLAGSYEQYFGPGTRLTVT.